A few counts support the clone carrying this T cell receptor beta chain. Its antigen is undetermined. This record comes from a study of cytomegalovirus exposure and HLA in healthy donors. Notes on the study in general: Some V segments could not be told apart, so they were left out, TRBV6-2 and TRBV6-3 among them. At a 0.05 false discovery rate, a later analysis found approximately 15,000 TCR beta sequences to be associated with HLA alleles. Later examination showed HLA-associated TCR beta chains had greater clonal expansion than equally common others.

CDR3 length equals 16 residues. Unmatched junction bases numbered 5, after V lost 1 base and J lost 5 bases. Germline V gives CDR1 SGHAT, CDR2 FQNNGV. It was with 60 Vbeta and 13 Jbeta primers that the PCR ran. Sequencing used immunoSEQ multiplex PCR; TCRdb keeps in-frame clones, though not all of them. The table includes 150,000 to 170,000 clones, 80% detected once. The sample consisted of PBMCs. The receptor's source is a man aged 25 to 45 in good health and CMV-seropositive. The V call is TRBV11-2, the J call TRBJ1-5; 10 nucleotides line up with TRBD1. The CDR3: CASSLGRTGGDQPQHF. The CDR3 nucleotides read TGTGCCAGCAGCTTAGGCAGGACAGGGGGGGATCAGCCCCAGCATTTT.